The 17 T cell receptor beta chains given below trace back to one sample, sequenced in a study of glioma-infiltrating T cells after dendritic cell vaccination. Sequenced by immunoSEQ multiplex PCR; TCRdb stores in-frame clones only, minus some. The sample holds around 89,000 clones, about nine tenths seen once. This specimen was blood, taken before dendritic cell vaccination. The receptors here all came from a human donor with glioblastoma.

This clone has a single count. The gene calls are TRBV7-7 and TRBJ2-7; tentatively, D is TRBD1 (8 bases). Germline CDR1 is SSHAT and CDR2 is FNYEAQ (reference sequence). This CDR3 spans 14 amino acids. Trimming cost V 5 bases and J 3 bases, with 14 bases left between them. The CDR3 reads CASSPSGQGYEQYF. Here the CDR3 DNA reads TGTGCCAGCAGCCCTAGCGGACAGGGCTACGAGCAGTACTTC.

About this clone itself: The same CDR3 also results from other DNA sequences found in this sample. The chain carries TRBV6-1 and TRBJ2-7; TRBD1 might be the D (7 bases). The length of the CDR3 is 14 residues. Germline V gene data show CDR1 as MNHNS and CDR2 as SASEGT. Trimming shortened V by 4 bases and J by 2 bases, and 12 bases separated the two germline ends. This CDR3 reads CASSGAGGPYEQYF. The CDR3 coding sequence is TGTGCCAGCAGTGGGGCAGGGGGGCCCTACGAGCAGTACTTC.

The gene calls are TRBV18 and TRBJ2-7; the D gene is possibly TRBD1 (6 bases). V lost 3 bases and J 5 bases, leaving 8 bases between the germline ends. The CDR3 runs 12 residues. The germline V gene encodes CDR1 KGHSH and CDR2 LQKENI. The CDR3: CASSPGGHEQYF. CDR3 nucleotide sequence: TGTGCCAGCTCACCTGGGGGCCACGAGCAGTACTTC.

For the CDR3, the DNA is TGCGCCAGCAGCCCCGGCGCAGGGTACAATGAGCAGTTCTTC. Translation: CASSPGAGYNEQFF. The genes are TRBV5-1 and TRBJ2-1; weak D call: TRBD1 (5 bases). Trimming stripped 4 bases from V and 4 bases from J, with 12 bases between. Germline values: CDR1 SGHRS, CDR2 YFSETQ. This CDR3 region has 14 residues.

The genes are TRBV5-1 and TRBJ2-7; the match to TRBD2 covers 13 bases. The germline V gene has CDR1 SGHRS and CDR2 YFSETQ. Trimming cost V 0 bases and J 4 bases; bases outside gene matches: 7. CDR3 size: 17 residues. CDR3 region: CASSLGFGTSGIYEQYF. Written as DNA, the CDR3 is TGCGCCAGCAGCTTGGGATTTGGGACTAGCGGGATTTACGAGCAGTACTTC.

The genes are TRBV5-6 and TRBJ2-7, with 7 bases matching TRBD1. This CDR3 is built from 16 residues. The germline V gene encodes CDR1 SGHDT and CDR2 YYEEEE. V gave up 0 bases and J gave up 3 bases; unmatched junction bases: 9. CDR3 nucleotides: TGTGCCAGCAGCTTGGGGGTAGGGACAGTAGGCTACGAGCAGTACTTC. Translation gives CASSLGVGTVGYEQYF.

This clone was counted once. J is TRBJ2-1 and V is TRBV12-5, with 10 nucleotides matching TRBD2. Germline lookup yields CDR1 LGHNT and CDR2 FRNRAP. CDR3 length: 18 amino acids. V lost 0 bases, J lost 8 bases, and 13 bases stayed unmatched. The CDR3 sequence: CASGLVLGESGGAYEQFF. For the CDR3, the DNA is TGTGCTAGTGGTTTGGTACTGGGGGAAAGCGGGGGGGCTTATGAGCAGTTCTTC.

In DNA form, the CDR3 reads TGTGCCAGTAGTATGGGCAGTCTCTCCTACGAGCAGTACTTC. This translates into CASSMGSLSYEQYF. The chain recombines TRBV19 with TRBJ2-7; D is undetermined. The CDR3 contains 14 residues. Deletions cut 3 bases from V and 0 bases from J, with 9 bases between. Germline values: CDR1 LNHDA, CDR2 SQIVND (reference sequence).

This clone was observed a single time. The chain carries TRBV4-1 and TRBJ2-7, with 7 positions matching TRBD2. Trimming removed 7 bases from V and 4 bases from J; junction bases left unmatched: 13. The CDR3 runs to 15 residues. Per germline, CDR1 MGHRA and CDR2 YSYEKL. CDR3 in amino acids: CASTGEGSPGYEQYF. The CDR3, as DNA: TGCGCCAGCACCGGGGAGGGCTCCCCTGGGTACGAGCAGTACTTC.

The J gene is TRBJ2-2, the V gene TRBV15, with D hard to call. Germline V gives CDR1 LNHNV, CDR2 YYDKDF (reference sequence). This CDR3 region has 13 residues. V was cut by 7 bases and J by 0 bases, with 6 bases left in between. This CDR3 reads CATMSPNTGELFF. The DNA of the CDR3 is TGTGCCACCATGTCTCCGAACACCGGGGAGCTGTTTTTT.

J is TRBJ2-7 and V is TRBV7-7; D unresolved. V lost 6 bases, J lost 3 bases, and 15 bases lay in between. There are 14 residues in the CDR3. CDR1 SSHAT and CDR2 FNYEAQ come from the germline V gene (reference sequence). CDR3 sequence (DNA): TGTGCCAGCAGTCCCGACACCTCGAGCTACGAGCAGTACTTC. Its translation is CASSPDTSSYEQYF.

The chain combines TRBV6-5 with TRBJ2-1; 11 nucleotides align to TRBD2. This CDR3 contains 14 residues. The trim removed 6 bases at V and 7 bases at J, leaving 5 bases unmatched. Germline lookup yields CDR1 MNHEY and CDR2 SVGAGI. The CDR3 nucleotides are TGTGCCAGCAGGGGGACTAGCGGACTAAATGAGCAGTTCTTC. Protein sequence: CASRGTSGLNEQFF.

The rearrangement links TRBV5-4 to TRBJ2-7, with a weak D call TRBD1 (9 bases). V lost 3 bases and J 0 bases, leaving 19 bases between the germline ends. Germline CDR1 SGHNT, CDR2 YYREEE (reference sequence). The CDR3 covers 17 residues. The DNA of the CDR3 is TGTGCCAGCAGCTCCCCGGGGGGGGGACAGGGCTCCTACGAGCAGTACTTC. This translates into CASSSPGGGQGSYEQYF.

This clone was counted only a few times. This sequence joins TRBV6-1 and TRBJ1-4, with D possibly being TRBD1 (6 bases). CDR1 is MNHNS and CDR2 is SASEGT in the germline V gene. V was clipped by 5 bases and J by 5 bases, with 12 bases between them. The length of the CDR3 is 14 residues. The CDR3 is CASSRTGTNEKLFF. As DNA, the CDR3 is TGTGCCAGCAGTCGTACCGGGACAAATGAAAAACTGTTTTTT.

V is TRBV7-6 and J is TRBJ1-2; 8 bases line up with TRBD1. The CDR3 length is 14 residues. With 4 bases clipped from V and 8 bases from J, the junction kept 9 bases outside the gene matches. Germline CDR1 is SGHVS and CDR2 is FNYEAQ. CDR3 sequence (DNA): TGTGCCAGCAGCTCCGAGACAGGGGTAGGGGGCTACACCTTC. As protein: CASSSETGVGGYTF.

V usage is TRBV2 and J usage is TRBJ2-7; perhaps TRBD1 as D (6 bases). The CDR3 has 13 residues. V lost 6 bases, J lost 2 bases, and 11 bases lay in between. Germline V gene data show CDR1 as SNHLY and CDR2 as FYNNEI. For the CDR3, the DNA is TGTGCCAGCAGGCTCAGGGGACCCTACGAGCAGTACTTC. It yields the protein CASRLRGPYEQYF. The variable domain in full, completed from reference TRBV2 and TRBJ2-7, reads EPEVTQTPSHQVTQMGQEVILRCVPISNHLYFYWYRQILGQKVEFLVSFYNNEISEKSEIFDDQFSVERPDGSNFTLKIRSTKLEDSAMYFCASRLRGPYEQYFGPGTRLTVT.

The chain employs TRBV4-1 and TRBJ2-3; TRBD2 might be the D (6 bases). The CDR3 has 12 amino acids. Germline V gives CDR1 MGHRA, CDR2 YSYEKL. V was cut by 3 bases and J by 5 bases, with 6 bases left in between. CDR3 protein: CASSQGGDTQYF. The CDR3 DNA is TGCGCCAGCAGCCAGGGGGGAGATACGCAGTATTTT.